Presented here are 25 T cell receptor beta chains from one specimen sequenced in a study of T cell repertoires in cytomegalovirus infection. No antigen has been identified for these receptors. MiXCR was run by TCRdb on the reads, yielding one entry per CDR3 protein. The sample has approximately 730,000 distinct CDR3 sequences; about 29% are singletons. Sequencing was performed on cultured CD8+ T cells from PBMCs, taken from culture after CMV antigen stimulation. Receptors originate from a human donor in good health (CMV status not recorded). Some clones in this sample may be carry-over from other donors' samples.

Regarding this clonotype: The CDR3 ends on some other residue instead of the conserved phenylalanine or tryptophan, so this is likely a read error. V usage is TRBV27 and J usage is TRBJ1-2; 9 nucleotides match TRBD1. Germline V gene lookup returns CDR1 MNHEY and CDR2 SMNVEV (reference sequence). The CDR3 runs to 14 residues. The ends lost 5 bases at V and 10 bases at J; junction bases unmatched: 11. The CDR3 bases are TGTGCCAGCAGTCCCACGGACAGGGGTAATGACTACACCTGC. Translating gives CASSPTDRGNDYTC.

This chain uses TRBV5-4 with TRBJ2-7, with 11 positions matching TRBD2. The CDR3 has 17 amino acids. Germline trimming cut 4 bases from V and 0 bases from J; bases unmatched to any gene: 9. Germline lookup yields CDR1 SGHNT and CDR2 YYREEE (reference sequence). CDR3 amino acids: CASSPSGTSGFSYEQYF. Written as DNA, the CDR3 is TGTGCCAGCAGCCCTTCCGGGACTAGCGGATTCTCCTACGAGCAGTACTTC.

This clonotype was seen only a few times. Here the CDR3 reads CAISAGNNEQFF. The CDR3 nucleotides read TGTGCCATCAGTGCAGGGAACAATGAGCAGTTCTTC. The V gene is TRBV10-3, the J gene TRBJ2-1; a weak D match, TRBD1 (5 bases). Trimming removed 4 bases from V and 5 bases from J, with 6 bases in between. The CDR3 has 12 residues. CDR1 and CDR2 from the germline V gene are ENHRY and SYGVKD.

This clonotype was counted a few times. The chain has TRBV7-9 and TRBJ2-3; the D gene could be TRBD1 or TRBD2 (5 bases each). Germline V gene sequence: CDR1 SEHNR, CDR2 FQNEAQ (reference sequence). Trimming removed 6 bases from V and 3 bases from J, with 16 bases in between. The CDR3 runs 15 residues. The CDR3 region has the DNA TGTGCCAGCAGACAACCGGGACGCAAAACAGATACGCAGTATTTT. It translates to CASRQPGRKTDTQYF. The variable domain in full, completed from reference TRBV7-9 and TRBJ2-3, reads DTGVSQNPRHKITKRGQNVTFRCDPISEHNRLYWYRQTLGQGPEFLTYFQNEAQLEKSRLLSDRFSAERPKGSFSTLEIQRTEQGDSAMYLCASRQPGRKTDTQYFGPGTRLTVL.

This rearrangement joins TRBV28 to TRBJ2-2; weak D call: TRBD2 (7 bases). This CDR3 contains 16 residues. With 5 bases removed from V and 6 bases from J, the gap between germline ends came to 19 bases. Germline lookup yields CDR1 MDHEN and CDR2 SYDVKM. The CDR3 sequence: CASSPLWGGDAGELFF. The CDR3 DNA is TGTGCCAGCAGTCCATTATGGGGGGGCGACGCCGGGGAGCTGTTTTTT.

The gene calls are TRBV20-1 and TRBJ2-3; D gene ambiguous. V was cut by 4 bases and J by 1 base, with 18 bases left in between. The germline CDR1 and CDR2 sequences are DFQATT and SNEGSKA (reference sequence). This CDR3 spans 16 amino acids. This CDR3 reads CSANGYLRSGTDTQYF. CDR3 nucleotide sequence: TGCAGTGCTAACGGCTACCTCCGGTCGGGCACAGATACGCAGTATTTT.

The chain couples TRBV4-1 to TRBJ2-1; D gene unclear. This CDR3 is 15 amino acids long. Trimming pared 2 bases from V and 5 bases from J, leaving 13 bases between. CDR1 MGHRA and CDR2 YSYEKL come from the germline V gene. This CDR3 is CASSQKHRPDNEQFF. DNA for the CDR3: TGCGCCAGCAGCCAAAAGCACCGGCCAGACAATGAGCAGTTCTTC.

The chain combines TRBV6-5 with TRBJ1-1; D unclear. Germline CDR1 MNHEY, CDR2 SVGAGI. V was clipped by 5 bases and J by 4 bases, with 14 bases between them. CDR3 length: 14 residues. In DNA form, the CDR3 reads TGTGCCAGCAGTGTTGAGATTTTGACCACTGAAGCTTTCTTT. Protein product: CASSVEILTTEAFF.

The chain carries TRBV5-5 and TRBJ2-5; D call uncertain. V was trimmed by 6 bases and J by 5 bases, leaving 17 bases between them. CDR1 and CDR2 (germline): SGHKS, YYEKEE (reference sequence). This CDR3 is built from 14 residues. The CDR3 DNA reads TGTGCCAGCACCCTTGGAGCCGAGAAGGAGACCCAGTACTTC. It is translated as CASTLGAEKETQYF.

The rearrangement uses TRBV7-2 and TRBJ2-1; D possibly uses TRBD1 or TRBD2 (6 bases each). There are 15 residues in the CDR3. Germline V lookup: CDR1 SGHTA, CDR2 FQGNSA. V was cut by 3 bases and J by 2 bases, with 11 bases left in between. The DNA for the CDR3 is TGTGCCAGCAGCTTGGAGGGGACACCCTACAATGAGCAGTTCTTC. Residues: CASSLEGTPYNEQFF.

This clonotype was detected a few times. The genes are TRBV9 and TRBJ2-6; TRBD1 matches 7 bases. Germline assignment: CDR1 SGDLS and CDR2 YYNGEE. The CDR3 has 18 amino acids. J lost 0 bases, V lost 3 bases, and 9 bases had no gene match. The CDR3 region is CASSGWDSQPSGANVLTF. The CDR3 DNA reads TGTGCCAGCAGCGGGTGGGACAGCCAGCCCTCTGGGGCCAACGTCCTGACTTTC. Variable domain in full (rest from reference TRBV9 and TRBJ2-6): DSGVTQTPKHLITATGQRVTLRCSPRSGDLSVYWYQQSLDQGLQFLIQYYNGEERAKGNILERFSAQQFPDLHSELNLSSLELGDSALYFCASSGWDSQPSGANVLTFGAGSRLTVL.

The gene calls are TRBV10-2 and TRBJ2-1, with TRBD2 matching over 12 bases. CDR1 and CDR2 from the germline V gene are WSHSY and SAAADI. The V gene end was trimmed by 4 bases and the J gene end by 14 bases; junction bases not matched to a gene: 12. The CDR3 totals 15 residues. This chain's CDR3 is CASSAWTSGVLGEFF. The CDR3 DNA follows: TGCGCCAGCAGTGCCTGGACTAGCGGGGTCCTAGGGGAGTTCTTC.

The CDR3 DNA sequence: TGTGCCAGCATGAGGGCCAACGTCCTGACTTTC. It translates to CASMRANVLTF. The rearrangement uses TRBV9 and TRBJ2-6; D not certain. Per germline, CDR1 SGDLS and CDR2 YYNGEE. The V and J ends lost 6 bases and 5 bases respectively, with 3 bases between them. CDR3 length equals 11 residues. The complete variable domain, with remaining parts taken from reference TRBV9 and TRBJ2-6, reads DSGVTQTPKHLITATGQRVTLRCSPRSGDLSVYWYQQSLDQGLQFLIQYYNGEERAKGNILERFSAQQFPDLHSELNLSSLELGDSALYFCASMRANVLTFGAGSRLTVL.

This clonotype was picked up a small number of times. The gene calls are TRBV7-6 and TRBJ2-3; D call uncertain. Germline CDR1 SGHVS, CDR2 FNYEAQ. The CDR3 is 13 residues long. V shed 5 bases and J shed 6 bases, with 12 bases lying between them. CDR3 in DNA: TGTGCCAGCAGCGGATCTTTGAGGGATACGCAGTATTTT. It specifies CASSGSLRDTQYF.

In the case of this clonotype: Compared with germline, one end of the junction differs, possibly owing to a read error. The CDR3 here is CASSLNLRAATYNEQFF. The CDR3 coding sequence is TGTGCTAGCAGCTTAAATTTACGAGCGGCCACCTACAATGAGCAGTTCTTC. This chain links TRBV7-6 with TRBJ2-1; D might be TRBD2 (5 bases). This CDR3 comprises 17 residues. Germline assignment: CDR1 SGHVS and CDR2 FNYEAQ.

This clonotype appeared a few times. The V call is TRBV7-9, the J call TRBJ2-5; weak D call: TRBD1 (5 bases). V lost 3 bases to trimming and J lost 2 bases, with 22 bases between them. CDR3 length: 18 amino acids. The germline CDR1 and CDR2 sequences are SEHNR and FQNEAQ (reference sequence). The DNA of the CDR3 is TGTGCCAGCAGCTTCATCCTCCGAGACAGAAGCCCTCAAGAGACCCAGTACTTC. Residues: CASSFILRDRSPQETQYF.

Many counts were recorded for this clonotype. The chain is built from TRBV7-8 and TRBJ1-2; D is unresolved. V was trimmed by 1 base and J by 8 bases, leaving 8 bases between them. There are 12 residues in the CDR3. Per the germline V gene, CDR1 is SGHVS and CDR2 is FQNEAQ. The CDR3 DNA follows: TGTGCCAGCAGCTTAGGTGAAGCCGGCTACACCTTC. The encoded protein is CASSLGEAGYTF.

This clonotype appeared a few times. The chain recombines TRBV6-2 or TRBV6-3 with TRBJ2-5; maybe TRBD2 (5 bases). Germline CDR1 reads MNHEY; CDR2 reads SVGEGT. CDR3 length: 13 amino acids. V was pared by 6 bases and J by 2 bases, with 10 bases between. CDR3 sequence reads: CASRTRGQETQYF. DNA of the CDR3: TGTGCCAGCAGGACACGCGGGCAAGAGACCCAGTACTTC.

The J gene is TRBJ1-1, the V gene TRBV11-2; D is unresolved. Germline V gives CDR1 SGHAT, CDR2 FQNNGV. V lost 1 base to trimming and J lost 0 bases, with 15 bases between them. This CDR3 is 17 amino acids long. The CDR3 DNA sequence: TGTGCCAGCAGCTTAGTTCCCTCTCTATACGTGAACACTGAAGCTTTCTTT. Its translation is CASSLVPSLYVNTEAFF.

This clonotype has only a few counts. CDR3: CASSFRGNTQYF. CDR3 nucleotide sequence: TGTGCCAGCAGTTTCAGGGGGAATACGCAGTATTTT. The chain recombines TRBV27 with TRBJ2-3; TRBD1 agrees at 7 bases. CDR1 and CDR2 (germline): MNHEY, SMNVEV (reference sequence). V lost 3 bases, J lost 7 bases, and 1 base stayed unmatched. This CDR3 spans 12 amino acids.

This clonotype occurred a few times. This chain links TRBV6-1 with TRBJ1-1; the D is unclear. V lost 7 bases, J lost 0 bases, and 9 bases lay in between. The CDR3 consists of 13 residues. Germline V gene data show CDR1 as MNHNS and CDR2 as SASEGT. The CDR3 reads CASTRTLNTEAFF. The CDR3, as DNA: TGTGCCAGCACCAGGACGTTGAACACTGAAGCTTTCTTT.

This clonotype has a handful of counts. V usage is TRBV5-1 and J usage is TRBJ2-3; D remains unclear. Trimming left V 0 bases short and J 2 bases short, with 10 bases between. CDR1 is SGHRS and CDR2 is YFSETQ in the germline V gene. The CDR3 runs to 15 residues. The CDR3 nucleotides read TGCGCCAGCAGCTTGGACCCACGCCCCACAGATACGCAGTATTTT. This encodes CASSLDPRPTDTQYF.

This clonotype has a handful of counts. The V and J genes are TRBV27 and TRBJ1-6; D is possibly TRBD1 (6 bases). This CDR3 is built from 14 residues. The V and J ends lost 7 bases and 8 bases respectively, with 15 bases between them. Germline assignment: CDR1 MNHEY and CDR2 SMNVEV (reference sequence). The CDR3 region is CASTTQGGHSPLHF. CDR3 DNA: TGTGCCAGCACGACACAGGGAGGGCATTCACCCCTCCACTTT.

The sample holds a few counts of this clonotype. This sequence joins TRBV9 and TRBJ2-3; 8 positions match TRBD2. Per germline, CDR1 SGDLS and CDR2 YYNGEE. The junction had 10 bases not matched to a gene; V was cut back by 6 bases and J by 4 bases. The CDR3 runs 15 residues. CDR3 DNA: TGTGCCAGCACTCAGCCGGGGGGGCTGGCAGATACGCAGTATTTT. Residues: CASTQPGGLADTQYF.

The DNA for the CDR3 is TGTGCCAGCCGAGGGGGGTCTTACAATGAGCAGTTCTTC. It is translated as CASRGGSYNEQFF. The chain uses TRBV27 and TRBJ2-1; D tentatively reads TRBD1 or TRBD2 (6 bases each). Germline-derived CDR1 and CDR2 are MNHEY and SMNVEV (reference sequence). The V end lost 8 bases, the J end lost 4 bases, and 12 bases lay between the germline ends. CDR3 length equals 13 residues.